This T cell receptor (beta chain) originates from a study of cytomegalovirus exposure and HLA in healthy donors. Study-wide findings and caveats: Cytomegalovirus-associated status was assigned to around 160 TCR beta chains. There were some public TCRs occurring in many donors, but most TCR sequences were rare.

Details on this clone: Its antigen is unidentified.

PCR primers comprised 60 Vbeta and 13 Jbeta primers. Produced via immunoSEQ multiplex PCR; TCRdb's table is partial and in-frame only. The sample shows roughly 150,000 clones, 75% to 90% of them seen only once. Trimming at V came to 6 bases and at J to 7 bases, leaving 13 bases not matched to a gene. Germline V CDR1 and CDR2: SGDLS, YYNGEE. The CDR3 is made up of 15 amino acids. The chain recombines TRBV9 with TRBJ2-1; 7 bases are shared with TRBD2. This receptor was taken from a female donor in good health and CMV-seronegative. The specimen was PBMCs. The DNA for the CDR3 is TGTGCCAGCAACCCCAAGCCGCGGGAGTCGAATGAGCAGTTCTTC. As protein: CASNPKPRESNEQFF.